Below are 10 T cell receptor beta chains sequenced from a single sample in a study of blood T cell repertoires in COVID-19. Libraries were prepared by immunoSEQ multiplex PCR; TCRdb keeps only in-frame clonotypes and omits some of them. This sample has approximately 180,000 clones, with 88% found just once. The sample was peripheral blood. The origin of the receptors is a human donor in a cohort sampled during active COVID-19.

The chain links TRBV25-1 to TRBJ2-7; D remains ambiguous. The CDR3 runs 18 residues. Looked up from germline, CDR1 is MGHDK and CDR2 is SYGVNS. Between the trimmed V and J ends, which lost 6 bases and 0 bases, there was a span of 24 bases. Here the CDR3 DNA reads TGTGCCAGCAGCGCCAGATCTAATCAAATAAACTACTCCTACGAGCAGTACTTC. This sequence encodes CASSARSNQINYSYEQYF.

CDR3 coding DNA: TGTGCCAGCAGCCCCCGGGACTACAATGAGCAGTTCTTC. Translating it yields CASSPRDYNEQFF. The chain combines TRBV5-6 with TRBJ2-1; D perhaps matches TRBD2 (5 bases). Germline V gene sequence: CDR1 SGHDT, CDR2 YYEEEE. This CDR3 has 13 residues. The ends were cut back, 4 bases at V and 3 bases at J, with 8 bases in the middle.

The V call is TRBV28, the J call TRBJ1-2, with TRBD1 matching over 7 bases. From germline, CDR1 is MDHEN and CDR2 SYDVKM. This CDR3 comprises 13 residues. The V segment lost 5 bases and the J segment 4 bases; nucleotides outside the gene matches: 4. CDR3 DNA: TGTGCCAGCAGTAGGGACAGTGGCTATGGCTACACCTTC. Translation gives CASSRDSGYGYTF.

This clone was detected once. DNA for the CDR3: TGTGCCAGCAGCTTAGATTTCGCTCAGCAGGGTAGGACCTACAATGAGCAGTTCTTC. This sequence encodes CASSLDFAQQGRTYNEQFF. The V and J genes are TRBV11-2 and TRBJ2-1; possible D gene TRBD1, 5 bases. CDR1 is SGHAT, CDR2 FQNNGV, per germline. This CDR3 contains 19 residues. V lost 0 bases and J lost 2, with 20 bases in between.

V gene TRBV20-1 combines with J gene TRBJ1-2; D may be TRBD1 (5 bases). The CDR3 consists of 11 residues. The germline V gene encodes CDR1 DFQATT and CDR2 SNEGSKA (reference sequence). The CDR3 sequence: CRAPRDYGYTF. The CDR3 region has the DNA TGCAGAGCCCCCAGGGACTATGGCTACACCTTC.

The chain joins TRBV2 to TRBJ2-7, with D uncertain. CDR3 length equals 13 residues. The V gene lost 3 bases and the J gene lost 10 bases, with 16 bases spanning the gap. CDR1 SNHLY and CDR2 FYNNEI come from the germline V gene. In DNA, the CDR3 is TGTGCCAGCAGTGACGTTCTACAGTCCCAACAGTACTTC. The encoded protein is CASSDVLQSQQYF.

V gene TRBV7-9 combines with J gene TRBJ2-1, with 7 bases lining up with TRBD1. Germline CDR1 SEHNR, CDR2 FQNEAQ (reference sequence). Trimming at V came to 5 bases and at J to 4 bases, leaving 5 bases not matched to a gene. The CDR3 extends over 14 amino acids. The CDR3 bases are TGTGCCAGCAGCCACGGACAGGATTACAATGAGCAGTTCTTC. It encodes CASSHGQDYNEQFF.

The J gene is TRBJ1-6, the V gene TRBV6-5; 7 positions match TRBD1. Trimming cost V 3 bases and J 7 bases; bases outside gene matches: 3. Germline V lookup: CDR1 MNHEY, CDR2 SVGAGI. This CDR3 is built from 14 residues. This CDR3 reads CASSYLQGNSPLHF. The CDR3 region has the DNA TGTGCCAGCAGTTATCTACAGGGGAATTCACCCCTCCACTTT.

This chain connects TRBV6-6 to TRBJ2-1, with 9 bases lining up with TRBD1. The V segment lost 6 bases and the J segment 6 bases; nucleotides outside the gene matches: 6. The CDR3 sequence is 14 residues long. From germline, CDR1 is MNHNY and CDR2 SVGAGI (reference sequence). The CDR3 DNA follows: TGTGCCAGCAGCACGACAGGGGGGATCAATGAGCAGTTCTTC. Its translation: CASSTTGGINEQFF.

DNA for the CDR3: TGTGCCAGCAGCTTAATCGGCTCCTACGAGCAGTACTTC. It is translated as CASSLIGSYEQYF. The rearrangement joins TRBV7-2 to TRBJ2-7; D call uncertain. CDR1 is SGHTA, CDR2 FQGNSA, per germline. V was shortened by 2 bases and J by 0 bases, with 5 bases between the two germline ends. There are 13 residues in the CDR3.